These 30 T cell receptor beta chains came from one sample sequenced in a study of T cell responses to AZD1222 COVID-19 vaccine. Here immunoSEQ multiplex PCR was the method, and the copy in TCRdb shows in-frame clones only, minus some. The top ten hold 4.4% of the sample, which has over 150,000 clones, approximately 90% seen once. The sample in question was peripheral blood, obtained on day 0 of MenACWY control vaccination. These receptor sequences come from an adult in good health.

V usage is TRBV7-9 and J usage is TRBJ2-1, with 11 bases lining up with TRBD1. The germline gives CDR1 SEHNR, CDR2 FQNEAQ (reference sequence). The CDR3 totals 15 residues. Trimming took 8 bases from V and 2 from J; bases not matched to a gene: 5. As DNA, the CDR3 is TGTGCCAGCGCCTCGGGACAGGGGGCCTACAATGAGCAGTTCTTC. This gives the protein CASASGQGAYNEQFF.

The CDR3: CASSDRGMNTEAFF. The CDR3 DNA is TGTGCCAGCAGCGACAGGGGCATGAACACTGAAGCTTTCTTT. V usage is TRBV27 and J usage is TRBJ1-1, with 8 bases matching TRBD1. J gave up 0 bases and V 6 bases, and 3 bases lay outside the gene matches. CDR1 and CDR2 from the germline V gene are MNHEY and SMNVEV (reference sequence). The CDR3 totals 14 residues.

For the CDR3, the DNA is TGTGCCAGCAGCGTAGGGAGGGCCCTTAATGAAAAACTGTTTTTT. Amino acids: CASSVGRALNEKLFF. The gene calls are TRBV9 and TRBJ1-4, with no clear D. This CDR3 contains 15 residues. Germline CDR1 and CDR2: SGDLS and YYNGEE. The V and J ends lost 0 bases and 4 bases respectively, with 10 bases between them.

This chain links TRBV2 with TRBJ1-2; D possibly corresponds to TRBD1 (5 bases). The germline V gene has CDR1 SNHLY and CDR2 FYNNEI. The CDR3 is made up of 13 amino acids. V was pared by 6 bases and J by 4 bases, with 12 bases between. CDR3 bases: TGTGCCAGCAGGGGACTAACAGGCTATGGCTACACCTTC. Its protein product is CASRGLTGYGYTF.

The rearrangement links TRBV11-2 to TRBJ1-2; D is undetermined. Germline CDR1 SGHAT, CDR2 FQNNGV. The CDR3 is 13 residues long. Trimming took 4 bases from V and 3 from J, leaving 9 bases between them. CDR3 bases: TGTGCCAGCAGCTCGACCCGGTACTATGGCTACACCTTC. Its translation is CASSSTRYYGYTF.

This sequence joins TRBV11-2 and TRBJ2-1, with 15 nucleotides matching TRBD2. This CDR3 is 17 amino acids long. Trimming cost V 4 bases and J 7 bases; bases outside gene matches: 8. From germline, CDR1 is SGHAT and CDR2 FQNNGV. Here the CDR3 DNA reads TGTGCCAGCAGCTCTCTTAGGACTAGCGGGAGGGCGAATGAGCAGTTCTTC. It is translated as CASSSLRTSGRANEQFF.

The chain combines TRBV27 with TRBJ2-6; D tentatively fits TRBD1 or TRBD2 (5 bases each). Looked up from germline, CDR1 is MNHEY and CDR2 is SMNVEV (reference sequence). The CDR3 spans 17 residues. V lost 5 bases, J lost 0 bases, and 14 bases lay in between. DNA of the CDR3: TGTGCCAGCAGTCCCCCATGGGGGTCCTCTGGGGCCAACGTCCTGACTTTC. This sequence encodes CASSPPWGSSGANVLTF.

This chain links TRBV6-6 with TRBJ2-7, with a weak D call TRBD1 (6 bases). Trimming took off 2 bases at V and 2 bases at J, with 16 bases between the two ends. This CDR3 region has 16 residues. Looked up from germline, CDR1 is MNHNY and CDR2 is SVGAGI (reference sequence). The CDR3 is CASSYPMTGRTYEQYF. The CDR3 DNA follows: TGTGCCAGCAGTTACCCTATGACAGGAAGGACCTACGAGCAGTACTTC.

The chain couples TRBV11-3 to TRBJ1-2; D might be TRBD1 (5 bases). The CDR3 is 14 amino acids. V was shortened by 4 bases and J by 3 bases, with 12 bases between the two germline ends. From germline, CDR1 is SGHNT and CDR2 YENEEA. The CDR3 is CASSSLDSDYGYTF. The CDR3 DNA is TGTGCCAGCAGCTCACTCGACAGCGACTATGGCTACACCTTC.

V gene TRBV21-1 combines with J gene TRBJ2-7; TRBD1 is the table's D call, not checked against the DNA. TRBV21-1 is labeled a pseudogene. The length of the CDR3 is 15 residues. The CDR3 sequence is CASSKGDRGRDEQYF. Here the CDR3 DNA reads TGTGCCAGCAGCAAGGGGGACAGGGGGCGAGACGAGCAGTACTTC.

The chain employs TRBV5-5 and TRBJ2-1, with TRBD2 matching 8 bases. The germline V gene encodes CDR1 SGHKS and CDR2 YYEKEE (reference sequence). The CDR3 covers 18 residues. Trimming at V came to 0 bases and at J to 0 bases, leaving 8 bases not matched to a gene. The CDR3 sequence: CASSLVLAGPSSYNEQFF. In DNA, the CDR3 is TGTGCCAGCAGCTTGGTCCTAGCGGGCCCTAGCTCCTACAATGAGCAGTTCTTC.

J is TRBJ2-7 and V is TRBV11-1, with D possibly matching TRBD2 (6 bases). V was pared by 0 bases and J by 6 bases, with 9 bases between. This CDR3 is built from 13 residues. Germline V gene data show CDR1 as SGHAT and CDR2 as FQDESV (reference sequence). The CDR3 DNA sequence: TGTGCCAGCAGCTTAGCCCTCGGGGGCGAGCAGTACTTC. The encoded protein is CASSLALGGEQYF.

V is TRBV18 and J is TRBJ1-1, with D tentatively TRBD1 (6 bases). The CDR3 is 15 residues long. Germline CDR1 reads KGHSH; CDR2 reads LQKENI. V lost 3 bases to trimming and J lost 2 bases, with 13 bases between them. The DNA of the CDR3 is TGTGCCAGCTCACCTAGGACAGAAAGAAACACTGAAGCTTTCTTT. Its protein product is CASSPRTERNTEAFF.

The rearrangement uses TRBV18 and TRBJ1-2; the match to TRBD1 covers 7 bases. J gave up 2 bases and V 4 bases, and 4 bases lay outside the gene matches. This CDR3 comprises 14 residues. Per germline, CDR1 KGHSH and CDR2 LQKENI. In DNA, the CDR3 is TGTGCCAGCTCACTGACAGGGTCCAACTATGGCTACACCTTC. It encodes CASSLTGSNYGYTF. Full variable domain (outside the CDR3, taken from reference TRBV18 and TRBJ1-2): NAGVMQNPRHLVRRRGQEARLRCSPMKGHSHVYWYRQLPEEGLKFMVYLQKENIIDESGMPKERFSAEFPKEGPSILRIQQVVRGDSAAYFCASSLTGSNYGYTFGSGTRLTVV.

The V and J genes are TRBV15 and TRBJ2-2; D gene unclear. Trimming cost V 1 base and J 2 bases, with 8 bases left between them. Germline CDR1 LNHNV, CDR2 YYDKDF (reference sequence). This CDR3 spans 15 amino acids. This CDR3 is CATSRVRPNTGELFF. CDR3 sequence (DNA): TGTGCCACCAGCAGAGTCAGACCCAACACCGGGGAGCTGTTTTTT.

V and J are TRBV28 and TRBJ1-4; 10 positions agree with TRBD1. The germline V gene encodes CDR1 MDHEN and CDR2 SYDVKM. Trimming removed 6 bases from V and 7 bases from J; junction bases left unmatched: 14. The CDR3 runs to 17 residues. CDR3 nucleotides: TGTGCCAGCAGAAACAAACCTACGGACAGGGGGGGTGAAAAACTGTTTTTT. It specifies CASRNKPTDRGGEKLFF.

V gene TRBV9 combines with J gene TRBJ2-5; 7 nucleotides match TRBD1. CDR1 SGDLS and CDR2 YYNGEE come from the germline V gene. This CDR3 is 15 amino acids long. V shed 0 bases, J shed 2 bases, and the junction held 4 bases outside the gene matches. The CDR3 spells CASSVDLRGQETQYF. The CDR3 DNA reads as TGTGCCAGCAGCGTAGATCTCAGGGGGCAAGAGACCCAGTACTTC.

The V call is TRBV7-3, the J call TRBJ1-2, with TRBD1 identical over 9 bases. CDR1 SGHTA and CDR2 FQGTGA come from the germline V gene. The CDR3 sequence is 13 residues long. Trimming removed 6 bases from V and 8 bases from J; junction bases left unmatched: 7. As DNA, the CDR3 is TGTGCCAGCAGTTTCAACAGGGGGCAAGGCTACACCTTC. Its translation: CASSFNRGQGYTF.

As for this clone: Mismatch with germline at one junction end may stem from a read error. The CDR3 nucleotides read TGTGCCAGCAGCTACGCCCGGGACAGCTCTTCGAGTTTC. Its translation is CASSYARDSSSSF. V is TRBV6-6 and J is TRBJ2-7; TRBD1 agrees at 7 bases. The CDR3 contains 13 residues. The germline V gene encodes CDR1 MNHNY and CDR2 SVGAGI (reference sequence).

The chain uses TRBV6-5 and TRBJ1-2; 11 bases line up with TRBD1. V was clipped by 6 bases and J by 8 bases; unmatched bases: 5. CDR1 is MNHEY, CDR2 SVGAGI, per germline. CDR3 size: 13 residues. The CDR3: CASSRGQGAGYTF. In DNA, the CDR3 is TGTGCCAGCAGCCGTGGACAGGGGGCGGGCTACACCTTC.

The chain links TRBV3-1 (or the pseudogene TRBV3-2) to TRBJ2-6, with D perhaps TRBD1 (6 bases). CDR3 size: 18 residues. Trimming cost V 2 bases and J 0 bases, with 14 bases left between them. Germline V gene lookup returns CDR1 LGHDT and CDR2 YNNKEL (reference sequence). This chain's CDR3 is CASSQFSQGSSGANVLTF. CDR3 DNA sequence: TGTGCCAGCAGCCAATTCAGCCAGGGGAGCTCTGGGGCCAACGTCCTGACTTTC.

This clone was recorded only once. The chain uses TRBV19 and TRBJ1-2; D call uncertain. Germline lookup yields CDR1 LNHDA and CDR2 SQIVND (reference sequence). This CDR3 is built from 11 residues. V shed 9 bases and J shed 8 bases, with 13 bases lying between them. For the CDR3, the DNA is TGTGCCAGCAGAACGGGAGCAGGCTACACCTTC. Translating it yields CASRTGAGYTF.

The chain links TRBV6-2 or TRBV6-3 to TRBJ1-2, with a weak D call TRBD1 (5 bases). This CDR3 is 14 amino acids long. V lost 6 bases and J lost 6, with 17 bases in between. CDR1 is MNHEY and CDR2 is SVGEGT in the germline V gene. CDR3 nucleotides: TGTGCCAGCAGCGCGGTTAGGGGATTACATGGCTACACCTTC. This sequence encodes CASSAVRGLHGYTF.

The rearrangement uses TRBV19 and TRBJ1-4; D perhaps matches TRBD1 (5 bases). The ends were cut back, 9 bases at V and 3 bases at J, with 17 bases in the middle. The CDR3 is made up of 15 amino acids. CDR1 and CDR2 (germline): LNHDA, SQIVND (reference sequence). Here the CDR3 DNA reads TGTGCCAGCCTGTTTCGGGAAGGGGCTAATGAAAAACTGTTTTTT. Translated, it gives CASLFREGANEKLFF.

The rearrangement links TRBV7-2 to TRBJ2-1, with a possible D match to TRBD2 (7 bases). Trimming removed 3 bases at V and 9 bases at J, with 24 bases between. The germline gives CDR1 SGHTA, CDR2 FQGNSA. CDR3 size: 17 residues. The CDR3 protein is CASSLARGGSIPREQFF. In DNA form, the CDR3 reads TGTGCCAGCAGCTTGGCCAGGGGCGGGAGCATACCGCGTGAGCAGTTCTTC.

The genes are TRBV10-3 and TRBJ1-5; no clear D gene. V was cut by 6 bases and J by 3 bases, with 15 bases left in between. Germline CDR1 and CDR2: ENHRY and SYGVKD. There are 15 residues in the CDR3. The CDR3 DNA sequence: TGTGCCATCAGCCTAGGACCGGAAACCAATCAGCCCCAGCATTTT. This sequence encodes CAISLGPETNQPQHF.

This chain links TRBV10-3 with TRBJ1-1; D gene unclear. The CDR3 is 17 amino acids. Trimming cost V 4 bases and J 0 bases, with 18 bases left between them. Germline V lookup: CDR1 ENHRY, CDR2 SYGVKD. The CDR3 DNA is TGTGCCATCAGTGGTGGCGGCCCCCTGTCTATGAACACTGAAGCTTTCTTT. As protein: CAISGGGPLSMNTEAFF.

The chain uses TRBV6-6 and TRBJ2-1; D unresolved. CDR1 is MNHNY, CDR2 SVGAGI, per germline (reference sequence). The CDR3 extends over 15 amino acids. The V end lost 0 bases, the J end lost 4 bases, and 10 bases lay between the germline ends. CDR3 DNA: TGTGCCAGCAGTTACTCTAGGCTCGGTTACAATGAGCAGTTCTTC. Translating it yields CASSYSRLGYNEQFF.

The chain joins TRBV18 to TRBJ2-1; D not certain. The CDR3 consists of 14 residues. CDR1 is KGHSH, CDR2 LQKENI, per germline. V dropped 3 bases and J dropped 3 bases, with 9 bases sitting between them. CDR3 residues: CASSPLENYNEQFF. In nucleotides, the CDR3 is TGTGCCAGCTCACCGTTAGAGAACTACAATGAGCAGTTCTTC.

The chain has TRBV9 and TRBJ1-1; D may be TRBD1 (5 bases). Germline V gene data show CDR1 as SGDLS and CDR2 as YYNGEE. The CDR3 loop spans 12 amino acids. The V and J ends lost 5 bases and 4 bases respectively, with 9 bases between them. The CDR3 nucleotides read TGTGCCAGCAGACGAGACAGCACTGAAGCTTTCTTT. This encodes CASRRDSTEAFF.